This T cell receptor beta chain was identified during a study of cytomegalovirus exposure and HLA in healthy donors. Libraries were prepared by immunoSEQ multiplex PCR; TCRdb keeps only in-frame clonotypes and omits some of them. The table lists about 110,000 clones, roughly 84% of them singletons. V lost 5 bases and J lost 5; bases outside the gene matches: 9. Germline CDR1 reads PRHDT; CDR2 reads FYEKMQ (reference sequence). The CDR3 covers 15 residues. The sequence was collected from a woman aged 18-30 years in good health and CMV-seronegative. Material for sequencing was PBMCs. The chain is built from TRBV13 and TRBJ2-7, with 10 positions matching TRBD1. CDR3 protein: CASSGSGTGANEQYF. For the CDR3, the DNA is TGTGCCAGCAGCGGGTCCGGGACAGGGGCCAACGAGCAGTACTTC.